This T cell receptor (beta chain) is from a study of Tregs in tolerant kidney transplant recipients. This clone was found once. Its antigen is still unknown. Method: immunoSEQ multiplex PCR; TCRdb's copy keeps in-frame clones and lacks some. The sample gives over 50,000 clones, around four fifths of which show up once; 4% to 6.5% is in the top ten. This CDR3 has 17 residues. The V gene's germline CDR1 is SEHNR and CDR2 FQNEAQ (reference sequence). Trimming removed 1 base at V and 6 bases at J, with 19 bases between. Overall study findings and caveats: Biological reproducibility was not directly addressed in this study.

The TCR comes from a human donor in good health. The source material was CD4+ T cells from blood. The chain joins TRBV7-9 to TRBJ1-5, with D possibly matching TRBD1 (6 bases). The CDR3 spells CASSLVGNGRGTQPQHF. The CDR3 DNA follows: TGTGCCAGCAGCTTAGTGGGTAATGGCAGGGGAACTCAGCCCCAGCATTTT.